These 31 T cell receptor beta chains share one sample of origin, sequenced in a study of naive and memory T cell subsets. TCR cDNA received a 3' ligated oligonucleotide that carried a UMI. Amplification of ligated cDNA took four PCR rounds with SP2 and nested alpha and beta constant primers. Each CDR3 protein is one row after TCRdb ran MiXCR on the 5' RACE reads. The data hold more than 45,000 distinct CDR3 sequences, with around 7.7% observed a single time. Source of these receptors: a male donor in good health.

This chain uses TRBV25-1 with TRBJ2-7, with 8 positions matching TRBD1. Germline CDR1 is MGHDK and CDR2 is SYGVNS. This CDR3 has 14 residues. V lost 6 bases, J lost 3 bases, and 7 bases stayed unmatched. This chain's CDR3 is CASSHRGDIYEQYF. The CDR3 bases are TGTGCCAGCAGCCACAGGGGGGATATCTACGAGCAGTACTTC.

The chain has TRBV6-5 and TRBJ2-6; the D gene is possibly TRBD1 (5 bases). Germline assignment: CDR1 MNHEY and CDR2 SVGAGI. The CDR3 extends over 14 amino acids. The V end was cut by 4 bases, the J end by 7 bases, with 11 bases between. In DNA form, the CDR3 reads TGTGCCAGCAGTTCCCAGGGTTATGCCAACGTCCTGACTTTC. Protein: CASSSQGYANVLTF.

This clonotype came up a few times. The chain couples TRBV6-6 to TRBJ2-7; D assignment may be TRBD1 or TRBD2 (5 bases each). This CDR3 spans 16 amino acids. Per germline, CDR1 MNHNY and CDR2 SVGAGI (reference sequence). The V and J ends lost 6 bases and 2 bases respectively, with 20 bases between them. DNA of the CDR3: TGTGCCAGCAGCCTAGGCCCTCTAGCAGGGACCTACGAGCAGTACTTC. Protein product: CASSLGPLAGTYEQYF.

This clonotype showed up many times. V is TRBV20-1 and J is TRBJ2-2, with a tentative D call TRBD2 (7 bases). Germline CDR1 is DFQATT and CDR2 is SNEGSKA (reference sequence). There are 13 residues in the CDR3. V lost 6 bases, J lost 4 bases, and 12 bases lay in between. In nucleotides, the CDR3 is TGCAGTGCGCGGAGGGGGGGCACCGGGGAGCTGTTTTTT. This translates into CSARRGGTGELFF.

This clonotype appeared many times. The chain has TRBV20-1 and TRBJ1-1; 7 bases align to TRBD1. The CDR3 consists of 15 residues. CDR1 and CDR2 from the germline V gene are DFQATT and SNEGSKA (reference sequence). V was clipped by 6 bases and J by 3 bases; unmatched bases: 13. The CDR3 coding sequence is TGCAGTGCCCCACAGAACAGGGGTAGGGACACTGAAGCTTTCTTT. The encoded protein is CSAPQNRGRDTEAFF.

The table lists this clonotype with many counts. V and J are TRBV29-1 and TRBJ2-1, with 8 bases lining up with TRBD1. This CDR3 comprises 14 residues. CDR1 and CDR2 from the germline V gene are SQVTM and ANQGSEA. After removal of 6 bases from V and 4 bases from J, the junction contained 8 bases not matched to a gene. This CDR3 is CSVKSQGAYNEQFF. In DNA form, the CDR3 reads TGCAGCGTCAAAAGCCAGGGGGCGTACAATGAGCAGTTCTTC.

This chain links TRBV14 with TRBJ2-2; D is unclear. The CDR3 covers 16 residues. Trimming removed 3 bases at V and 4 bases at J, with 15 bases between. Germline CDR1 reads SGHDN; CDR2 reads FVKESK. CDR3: CASSHRRASPTGELFF. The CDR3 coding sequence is TGTGCCAGCAGCCATCGAAGGGCTTCACCCACCGGGGAGCTGTTTTTT. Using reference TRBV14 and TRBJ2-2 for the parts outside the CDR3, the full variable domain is EAGVTQFPSHSVIEKGQTVTLRCDPISGHDNLYWYRRVMGKEIKFLLHFVKESKQDESGMPNNRFLAERTGGTYSTLKVQPAELEDSGVYFCASSHRRASPTGELFFGEGSRLTVL.

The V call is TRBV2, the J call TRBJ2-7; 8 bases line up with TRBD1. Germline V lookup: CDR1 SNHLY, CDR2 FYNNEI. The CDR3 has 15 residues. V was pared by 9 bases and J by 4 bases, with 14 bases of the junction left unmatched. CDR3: CASKTEQGVLYEQYF. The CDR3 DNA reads TGTGCCAGTAAAACAGAACAGGGGGTCCTTTACGAGCAGTACTTC.

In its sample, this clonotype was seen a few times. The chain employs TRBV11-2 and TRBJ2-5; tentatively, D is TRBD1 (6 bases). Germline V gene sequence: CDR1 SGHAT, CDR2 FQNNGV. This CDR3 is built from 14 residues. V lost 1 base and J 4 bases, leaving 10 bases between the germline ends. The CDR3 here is CASSLATGRETQYF. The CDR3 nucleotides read TGTGCCAGCAGCTTAGCCACAGGGCGAGAGACCCAGTACTTC.

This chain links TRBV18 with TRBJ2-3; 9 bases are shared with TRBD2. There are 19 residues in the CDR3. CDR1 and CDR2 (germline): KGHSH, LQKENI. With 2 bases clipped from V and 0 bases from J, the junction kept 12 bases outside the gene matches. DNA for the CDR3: TGTGCCAGCTCACCAGTCTTCTCGCGGGGGGGCTCAAGCACAGATACGCAGTATTTT. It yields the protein CASSPVFSRGGSSTDTQYF.

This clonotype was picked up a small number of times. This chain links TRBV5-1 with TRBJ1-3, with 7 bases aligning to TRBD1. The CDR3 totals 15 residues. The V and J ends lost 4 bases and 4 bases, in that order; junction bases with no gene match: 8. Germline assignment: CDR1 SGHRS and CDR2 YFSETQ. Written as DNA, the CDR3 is TGCGCCAGCAGCCCAGGGGGGGCAGAAGGAAACACCATATATTTT. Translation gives CASSPGGAEGNTIYF.

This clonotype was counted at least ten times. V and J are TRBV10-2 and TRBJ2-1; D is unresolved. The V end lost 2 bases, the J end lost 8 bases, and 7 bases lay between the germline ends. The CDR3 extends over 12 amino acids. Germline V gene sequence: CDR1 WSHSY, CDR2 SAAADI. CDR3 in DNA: TGCGCCAGCAGTGAGCGTCGCCATGAGCAGTTCTTC. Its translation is CASSERRHEQFF.

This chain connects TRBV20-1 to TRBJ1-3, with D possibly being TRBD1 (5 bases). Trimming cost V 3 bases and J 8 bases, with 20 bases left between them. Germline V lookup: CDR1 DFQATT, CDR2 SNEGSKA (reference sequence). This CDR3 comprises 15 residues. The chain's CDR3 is CSASLGTGPEDTIYF. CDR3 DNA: TGCAGTGCTAGTCTAGGCACAGGACCTGAGGACACCATATATTTT.

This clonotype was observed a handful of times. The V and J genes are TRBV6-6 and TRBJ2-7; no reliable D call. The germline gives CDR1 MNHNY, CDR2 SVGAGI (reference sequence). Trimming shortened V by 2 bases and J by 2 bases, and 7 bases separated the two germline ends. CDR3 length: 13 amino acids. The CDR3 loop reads CASSYTKAYEQYF. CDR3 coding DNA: TGTGCCAGCAGTTACACTAAAGCCTACGAGCAGTACTTC.

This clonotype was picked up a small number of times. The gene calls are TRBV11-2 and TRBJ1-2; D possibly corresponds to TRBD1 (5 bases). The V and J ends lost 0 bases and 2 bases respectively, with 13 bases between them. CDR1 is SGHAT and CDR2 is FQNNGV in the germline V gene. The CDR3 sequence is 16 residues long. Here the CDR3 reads CASSLEGRAINYGYTF. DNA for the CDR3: TGTGCCAGCAGCTTAGAGGGCAGGGCCATAAACTATGGCTACACCTTC.

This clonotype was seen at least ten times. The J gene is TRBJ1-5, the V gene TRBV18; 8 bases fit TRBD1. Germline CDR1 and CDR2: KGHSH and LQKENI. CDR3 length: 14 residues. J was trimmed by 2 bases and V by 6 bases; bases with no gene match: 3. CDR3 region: CASSPTGGNQPQHF. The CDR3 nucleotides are TGTGCCAGCTCGCCGACAGGGGGCAATCAGCCCCAGCATTTT.

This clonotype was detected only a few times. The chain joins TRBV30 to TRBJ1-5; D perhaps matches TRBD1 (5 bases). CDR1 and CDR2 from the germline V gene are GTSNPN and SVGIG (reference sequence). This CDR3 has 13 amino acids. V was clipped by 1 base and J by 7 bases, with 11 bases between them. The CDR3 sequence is CAWSGGSDQPQHF. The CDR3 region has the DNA TGTGCCTGGAGTGGGGGGTCAGACCAGCCCCAGCATTTT.

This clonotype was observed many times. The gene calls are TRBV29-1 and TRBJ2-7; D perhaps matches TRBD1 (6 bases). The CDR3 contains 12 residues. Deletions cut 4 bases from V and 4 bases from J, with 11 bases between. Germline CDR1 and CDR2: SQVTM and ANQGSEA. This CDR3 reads CSVVTGGYEQYF. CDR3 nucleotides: TGCAGCGTTGTGACAGGCGGATACGAGCAGTACTTC.

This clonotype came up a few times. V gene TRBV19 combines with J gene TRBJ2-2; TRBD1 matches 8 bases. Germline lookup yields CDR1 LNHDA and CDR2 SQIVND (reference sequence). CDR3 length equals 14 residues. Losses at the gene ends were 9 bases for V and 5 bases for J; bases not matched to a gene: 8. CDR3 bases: TGTGCCAGCAGGACAGGGCTCGGGACCGGGGAGCTGTTTTTT. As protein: CASRTGLGTGELFF. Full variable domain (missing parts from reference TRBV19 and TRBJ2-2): DGGITQSPKYLFRKEGQNVTLSCEQNLNHDAMYWYRQDPGQGLRLIYYSQIVNDFQKGDIAEGYSVSREKKESFPLTVTSAQKNPTAFYLCASRTGLGTGELFFGEGSRLTVL.

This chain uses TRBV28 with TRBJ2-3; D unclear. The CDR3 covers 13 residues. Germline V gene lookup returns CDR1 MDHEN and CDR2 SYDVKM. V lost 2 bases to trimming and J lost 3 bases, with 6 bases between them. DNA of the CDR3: TGTGCCAGCAGTTTACAACCAACAGATACGCAGTATTTT. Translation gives CASSLQPTDTQYF.

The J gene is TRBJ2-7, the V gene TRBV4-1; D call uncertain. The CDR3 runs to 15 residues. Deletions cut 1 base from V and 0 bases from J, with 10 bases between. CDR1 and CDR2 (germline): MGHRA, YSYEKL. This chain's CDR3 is CASSQGTESSYEQYF. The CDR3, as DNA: TGCGCCAGCAGCCAAGGGACCGAAAGCTCCTACGAGCAGTACTTC.

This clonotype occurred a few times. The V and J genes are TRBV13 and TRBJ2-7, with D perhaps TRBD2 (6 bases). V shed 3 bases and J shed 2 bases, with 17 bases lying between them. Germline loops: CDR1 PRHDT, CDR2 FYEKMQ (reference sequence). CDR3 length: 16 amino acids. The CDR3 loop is CASSLAPGLLPYEQYF. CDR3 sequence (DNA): TGTGCCAGCAGCTTGGCCCCGGGACTGCTACCCTACGAGCAGTACTTC. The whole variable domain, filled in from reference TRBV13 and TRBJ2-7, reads AAGVIQSPRHLIKEKRETATLKCYPIPRHDTVYWYQQGPGQDPQFLISFYEKMQSDKGSIPDRFSAQQFSDYHSELNMSSLELGDSALYFCASSLAPGLLPYEQYFGPGTRLTVT.

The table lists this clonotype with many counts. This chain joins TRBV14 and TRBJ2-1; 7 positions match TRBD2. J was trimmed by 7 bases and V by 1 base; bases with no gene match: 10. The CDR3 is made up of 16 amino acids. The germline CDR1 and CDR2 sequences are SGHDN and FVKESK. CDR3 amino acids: CASSQVPAGVWNEQFF. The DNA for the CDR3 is TGTGCCAGCAGCCAAGTTCCCGCGGGAGTGTGGAATGAGCAGTTCTTC.

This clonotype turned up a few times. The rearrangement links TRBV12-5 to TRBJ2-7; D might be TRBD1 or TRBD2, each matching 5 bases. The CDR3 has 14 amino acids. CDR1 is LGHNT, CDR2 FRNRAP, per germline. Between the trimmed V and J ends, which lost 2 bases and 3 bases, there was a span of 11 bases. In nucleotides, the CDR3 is TGTGCTAGTGGTTTGCGGGACGGATTCTACGAGCAGTACTTC. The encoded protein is CASGLRDGFYEQYF.

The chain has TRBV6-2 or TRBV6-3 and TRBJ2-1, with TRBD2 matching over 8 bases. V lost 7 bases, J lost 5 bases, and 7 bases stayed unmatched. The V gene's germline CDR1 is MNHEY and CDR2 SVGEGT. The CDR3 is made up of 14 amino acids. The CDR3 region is CASNIAGPHNEQFF. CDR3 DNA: TGTGCCAGCAATATAGCGGGACCCCACAATGAGCAGTTCTTC.

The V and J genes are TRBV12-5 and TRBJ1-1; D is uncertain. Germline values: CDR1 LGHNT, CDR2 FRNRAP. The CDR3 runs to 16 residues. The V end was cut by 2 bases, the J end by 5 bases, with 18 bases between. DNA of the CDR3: TGTGCTAGTGGTTTGCGGGCCGGCGGCCAACCGACTGAAGCTTTCTTT. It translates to CASGLRAGGQPTEAFF.

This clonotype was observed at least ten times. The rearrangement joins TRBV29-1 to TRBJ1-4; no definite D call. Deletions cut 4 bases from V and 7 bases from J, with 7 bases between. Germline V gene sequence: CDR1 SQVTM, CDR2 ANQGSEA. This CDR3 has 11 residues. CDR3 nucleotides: TGCAGCGTTGGGGGAGGTGAAAAACTGTTTTTT. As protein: CSVGGGEKLFF.

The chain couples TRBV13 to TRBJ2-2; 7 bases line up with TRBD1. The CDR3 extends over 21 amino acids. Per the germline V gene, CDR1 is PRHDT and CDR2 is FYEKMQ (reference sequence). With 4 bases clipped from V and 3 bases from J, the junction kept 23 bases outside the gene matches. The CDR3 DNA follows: TGTGCCAGCAGCTCTCCCAAACCCGGACAGGTACTCCTTCTGGACACCGGGGAGCTGTTTTTT. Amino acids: CASSSPKPGQVLLLDTGELFF. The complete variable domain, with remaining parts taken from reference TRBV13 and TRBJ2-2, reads AAGVIQSPRHLIKEKRETATLKCYPIPRHDTVYWYQQGPGQDPQFLISFYEKMQSDKGSIPDRFSAQQFSDYHSELNMSSLELGDSALYFCASSSPKPGQVLLLDTGELFFGEGSRLTVL.

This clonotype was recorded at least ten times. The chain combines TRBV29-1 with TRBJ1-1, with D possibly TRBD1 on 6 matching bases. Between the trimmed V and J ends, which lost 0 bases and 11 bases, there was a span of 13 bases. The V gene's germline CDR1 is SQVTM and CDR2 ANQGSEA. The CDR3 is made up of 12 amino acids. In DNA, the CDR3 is TGCAGCGTTGAAGATGAAGAGGGGGGGGCTTTCTTT. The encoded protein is CSVEDEEGGAFF.

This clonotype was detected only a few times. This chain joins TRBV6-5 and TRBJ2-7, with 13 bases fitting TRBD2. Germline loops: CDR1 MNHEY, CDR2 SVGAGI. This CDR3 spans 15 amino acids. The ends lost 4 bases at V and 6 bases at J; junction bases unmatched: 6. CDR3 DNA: TGTGCCAGCAGTTCCGCCGGACTAGCGGGAGTCGAGCAGTACTTC. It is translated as CASSSAGLAGVEQYF.

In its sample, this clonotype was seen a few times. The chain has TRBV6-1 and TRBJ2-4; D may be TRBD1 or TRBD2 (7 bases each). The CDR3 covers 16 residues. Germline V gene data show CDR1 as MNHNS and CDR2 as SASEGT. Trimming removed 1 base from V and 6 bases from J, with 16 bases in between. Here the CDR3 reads CASSEGEGAGGNIQYF. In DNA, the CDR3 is TGTGCCAGCAGTGAAGGGGAGGGGGCCGGCGGAAACATTCAGTACTTC.